This TCR beta chain was identified during a study of beta chain features in type 1 diabetes. Overall study findings and caveats: Researchers report that Type 1 diabetes patients had moderately but significantly shorter TCRB CDR3s across all four CD4+ subsets.

Expressed TCRB transcripts were sequenced because the entire RNA isolate underwent reverse transcription. TCRdb's table, derived via immunoSEQ multiplex PCR, lists solely in-frame clones and lacks some. Of over 300,000 clones listed, roughly 8.8% are singletons. Donors underwent one heparinised blood draw, about 110 mL on average. By sample fraction, this clone is medium-sized. Its antigen remains unidentified. The clonotype comes from a man aged 25 to 45 with type 1 diabetes. Sequencing was carried out using central memory CD4+ T cells from blood.

The chain's CDR3 is CASRHTQVQDRGHEQYF. The CDR3 nucleotides read TGTGCCAGCAGACATACACAGGTCCAGGACAGGGGCCACGAGCAGTACTTC. The V gene is TRBV7-2, the J gene TRBJ2-7; TRBD1 agrees at 9 bases. Trimming removed 6 bases from V and 5 bases from J; junction bases left unmatched: 17. Per germline, CDR1 SGHTA and CDR2 FQGNSA. This CDR3 contains 17 residues.